This T cell receptor (beta chain) was retrieved from a study of Graves' ophthalmopathy and Graves' hyperthyroidism. About the study: Ahead of any treatment, peripheral blood was obtained at the initial diagnosis. General study points: Blood shared most expanded thyroid clonotypes above 0.001 frequency.

This clonotype was seen ten or more times. Its target is not known. RNA served as the template for amplifying TCR beta CDR3 regions. The first round was an RT-PCR with HTBI primers, and the second round was a multiplex PCR. In TCRdb, the multiplex PCR reads were re-called with MiXCR into one record per CDR3 protein. The sample has about half a million distinct CDR3 sequences, roughly 14% seen once. The V segment lost 5 bases and the J segment 6 bases; nucleotides outside the gene matches: 9. The CDR3 runs to 14 residues. The material sequenced was blood. The TCR sequence derives from a woman aged 25-40 years with Graves' ophthalmopathy. This chain links TRBV12-3 or TRBV12-4 with TRBJ2-7; 8 positions match TRBD1. The CDR3 DNA follows: TGTGCCAGCAGTCAGGGGGCGACCCCCCTCGAGCAGTACTTC. This encodes CASSQGATPLEQYF.